Listed below are T cell receptor beta chains from one sample, sequenced in a study of T cell clonotyping in hematopoietic cell transplantation. The table came from immunoSEQ multiplex PCR; TCRdb's copy has only in-frame clones and leaves some out. This sample has about 10,000 clones, with roughly 71% found just once. Sequenced material: PBMCs, taken 30 days after allogeneic stem cell transplant. These receptors were taken from a female patient in her 40s who had an allogeneic stem cell transplant from a related donor, so T cells may come from the graft donor. Some clones in this sample may be carry-over from other donors' samples. Both conserved end residues are part of each CDR3. D genes are given only for firm matches. A clone size is listed for some rows: how often the clone was seen (once, few, many), or a class if it is expanded.

D gene	V gene	clone size	J gene	CDR3 DNA	CDR3 protein
-	TRBV7-2	-	TRBJ1-4	TGTGCCAGCAGCTTAGGCGGTCACGCAACGCAGTCAAAACTGTTTTTT	CASSLGGHATQSKLFF
-	TRBV7-6	-	TRBJ2-7	TGTGCCAGCAGCTCCGGGTCGCCGGGAGACAGCTTTTTGTACGAGCAGTACTTC	CASSSGSPGDSFLYEQYF
-	TRBV4-3	-	TRBJ1-2	TGCGCCAGCAGCCAAGACGTTCGGGACGAGGGAACCTATGGCTACACCTTC	CASSQDVRDEGTYGYTF
TRBD1	TRBV30	-	TRBJ2-7	TGTGCCTGGAAGAGGACAGGGGACCTCTACGAGCAGTACTTC	CAWKRTGDLYEQYF
TRBD1	TRBV19	-	TRBJ1-2	TGTGCCAGTAGTTTCCGCGACAGGGAGTATGGCTACACCTTC	CASSFRDREYGYTF
-	TRBV5-1	-	TRBJ1-2	TGCGCCAGCAGCTTGGCGGAGGACTATGGCTACACCTTC	CASSLAEDYGYTF
TRBD1	TRBV19	few	TRBJ1-3	TGTGCCAGTAGCGCCGGGACAGGGGGCTATAGCGGAAACACCATATATTTT	CASSAGTGGYSGNTIYF
-	TRBV27	-	TRBJ2-5	TGTGCCAGCAGAGACAGGTTTCAAGAGACCCAGTACTTC	CASRDRFQETQYF
-	TRBV11-3	-	TRBJ2-2	TGTGCCAGCAGGCCCCTATCCGGGGAGCTGTTTTTT	CASRPLSGELFF
-	TRBV27	once	TRBJ2-7	TGTGCCAGCAGCCCGTGGGATCTCTACGAGCAGTACTTC	CASSPWDLYEQYF
TRBD2	TRBV10-2	once	TRBJ2-7	TGCGCCACCAACGGGAACGGCCCGGGGGGTGAGCAGTACTTC	CATNGNGPGGEQYF
TRBD2	TRBV13	-	TRBJ2-2	TGTGCCAGCAGCTCACTTACCCGGACTAGCGGGAGGCAGAACACCGGGGAGCTGTTTTTT	CASSSLTRTSGRQNTGELFF
TRBD1	TRBV15	-	TRBJ1-3	TGTGCCACCAGCAGAGATAAAGGGACAGGGACTGGAAACACCATATATTTT	CATSRDKGTGTGNTIYF
TRBD1	TRBV29-1	-	TRBJ1-1	TGCAGCGTTGAGAGACAGGGACTCTCTGAAGCTTTCTTT	CSVERQGLSEAFF
-	TRBV29-1	-	TRBJ2-7	TGCAGTGTGATCCAGGGGAACTACGAGCAGTACTTC	CSVIQGNYEQYF
TRBD1	TRBV10-1	-	TRBJ2-7	TGCGCCAGCAGGGCCGGGACAGGGGGCAAGCAGTACTTC	CASRAGTGGKQYF
-	TRBV4-2	-	TRBJ2-2	TGTGCCAGCAGCCAAGATGGCCCTCCTATCACCGGGGAGCTGTTTTTT	CASSQDGPPITGELFF
-	TRBV6-1	-	TRBJ1-1	TGTGCCAGCAGTGTAGGGGATAACACTGAAGCTTTCTTT	CASSVGDNTEAFF
-	TRBV9	medium-sized	TRBJ2-5	TGTGCCAGCAGCGTATCCCGTTCGGAGACCCAGTACTTC	CASSVSRSETQYF